Each of the 24 T cell receptor beta chains below was sequenced from the same sample in a study of blood T cell repertoires in COVID-19. The data were produced by immunoSEQ multiplex PCR, yet TCRdb's version contains in-frame clones alone and is incomplete. The table includes 350,000 or so clones, approximately 88% detected once. Source material: peripheral blood. Source of these receptors: a woman aged 30 to 39 with COVID-19, enrolled during active disease.

This clone was observed a single time. The rearrangement joins TRBV5-1 to TRBJ2-1, with D possibly being TRBD2 (6 bases). The germline gives CDR1 SGHRS, CDR2 YFSETQ. Trimming took 5 bases from V and 0 from J, leaving 15 bases between them. CDR3 size: 16 residues. The CDR3 loop reads CASRGGGSSSYNEQFF. CDR3 coding DNA: TGCGCCAGCAGGGGAGGCGGATCAAGCTCCTACAATGAGCAGTTCTTC.

The rearrangement joins TRBV3-1 (or the pseudogene TRBV3-2) to TRBJ1-1; D is unresolved. The CDR3 totals 13 residues. Trimming stripped 0 bases from V and 7 bases from J, with 9 bases between. The germline V gene has CDR1 LGHDT and CDR2 YNNKEL (reference sequence). In DNA, the CDR3 is TGTGCCAGCAGCCAAGATCCGAGGTTTGAAGCTTTCTTT. This encodes CASSQDPRFEAFF.

This chain links TRBV10-3 with TRBJ2-1; D possibly corresponds to TRBD1 (5 bases). The CDR3 spans 14 residues. CDR1 and CDR2 (germline): ENHRY, SYGVKD. V lost 2 bases and J lost 3, with 8 bases in between. CDR3: CAISERGDYNEQFF. The DNA of the CDR3 is TGTGCCATCAGTGAGAGGGGTGACTACAATGAGCAGTTCTTC.

The chain uses TRBV27 and TRBJ2-7; a possible D gene is TRBD2 (6 bases). Germline V gene lookup returns CDR1 MNHEY and CDR2 SMNVEV (reference sequence). The ends were cut back, 10 bases at V and 1 base at J, with 20 bases in the middle. CDR3 length equals 15 residues. This CDR3 reads CATALRAGRSYEQYF. CDR3 in DNA: TGTGCCACCGCCCTCCGAGCGGGCCGGTCCTACGAGCAGTACTTC.

Regarding this clone: This CDR3 is also generated by other DNA sequences in the sample. The chain carries TRBV9 and TRBJ1-2, with no clear D. Looked up from germline, CDR1 is SGDLS and CDR2 is YYNGEE. The CDR3 loop spans 14 amino acids. Trimming removed 0 bases at V and 1 base at J, with 7 bases between. The CDR3 is CASSVDSGNYGYTF. The CDR3 nucleotides are TGTGCCAGCAGCGTAGACAGTGGTAACTATGGCTACACCTTC.

V usage is TRBV19 and J usage is TRBJ2-5; 7 bases match TRBD1. This CDR3 comprises 15 residues. The germline V gene encodes CDR1 LNHDA and CDR2 SQIVND (reference sequence). With 7 bases clipped from V and 5 bases from J, the junction kept 13 bases outside the gene matches. This chain's CDR3 is CASMPKGAGLETQYF. CDR3 nucleotide sequence: TGTGCCAGTATGCCGAAGGGGGCGGGTTTGGAGACCCAGTACTTC.

The V call is TRBV6-5, the J call TRBJ1-1, with D perhaps matching TRBD1 (6 bases). With 5 bases removed from V and 0 bases from J, the gap between germline ends came to 13 bases. The germline V gene encodes CDR1 MNHEY and CDR2 SVGAGI. The CDR3 covers 15 residues. The CDR3 protein is CASSLMDSLNTEAFF. DNA for the CDR3: TGTGCCAGCAGTCTTATGGACAGCTTGAACACTGAAGCTTTCTTT.

This chain uses TRBV7-3 with TRBJ2-7, with 13 bases matching TRBD2. The germline gives CDR1 SGHTA, CDR2 FQGTGA. The junction had 5 bases not matched to a gene; V was cut back by 6 bases and J by 3 bases. This CDR3 contains 15 residues. The chain's CDR3 is CASSPGLAGDYEQYF. The DNA of the CDR3 is TGTGCCAGCAGTCCAGGACTAGCGGGGGACTACGAGCAGTACTTC. Full variable domain (remainder filled in from reference TRBV7-3 and TRBJ2-7): GAGVSQTPSNKVTEKGKYVELRCDPISGHTALYWYRQSLGQGPEFLIYFQGTGAADDSGLPNDRFFAVRPEGSVSTLKIQRTERGDSAVYLCASSPGLAGDYEQYFGPGTRLTVT.

The chain joins TRBV30 to TRBJ1-1, with D hard to call. CDR1 and CDR2 from the germline V gene are GTSNPN and SVGIG (reference sequence). Trimming removed 0 bases from V and 6 bases from J, with 11 bases in between. This CDR3 is built from 13 residues. CDR3 nucleotide sequence: TGTGCCTGGAGTGTATCGGGATGGTCTGAAGCTTTCTTT. Translating gives CAWSVSGWSEAFF. The complete variable domain, with remaining parts taken from reference TRBV30 and TRBJ1-1, reads SQTIHQWPATLVQPVGSPLSLECTVEGTSNPNLYWYRQAAGRGLQLLFYSVGIGQISSEVPQNLSASRPQDRQFILSSKKLLLSDSGFYLCAWSVSGWSEAFFGQGTRLTVV.

J is TRBJ1-3 and V is TRBV5-1, with 7 nucleotides matching TRBD1. The germline gives CDR1 SGHRS, CDR2 YFSETQ. With 5 bases clipped from V and 0 bases from J, the junction kept 2 bases outside the gene matches. The CDR3 is 14 amino acids. CDR3 DNA sequence: TGCGCCAGCAGTGGGACAGCCTCTGGAAACACCATATATTTT. It codes for CASSGTASGNTIYF.

V gene TRBV20-1 combines with J gene TRBJ2-1; 8 nucleotides line up with TRBD2. The CDR3 contains 14 residues. Trimming cost V 3 bases and J 5 bases; bases outside gene matches: 6. Looked up from germline, CDR1 is DFQATT and CDR2 is SNEGSKA (reference sequence). The CDR3 is CSASGLAGHNEQFF. DNA of the CDR3: TGCAGTGCTAGTGGGCTAGCGGGCCACAATGAGCAGTTCTTC.

The J gene is TRBJ2-5, the V gene TRBV5-1, with 8 nucleotides matching TRBD1. The germline gives CDR1 SGHRS, CDR2 YFSETQ. V lost 3 bases to trimming and J lost 2 bases; unmatched junction nucleotides: 6. The CDR3 sequence is 15 residues long. DNA for the CDR3: TGCGCCAGCAGCTCAGGGGGCGCAGGGCAAGAGACCCAGTACTTC. Amino acid sequence: CASSSGGAGQETQYF. The full variable domain, rest sourced from reference TRBV5-1 and TRBJ2-5, is KAGVTQTPRYLIKTRGQQVTLSCSPISGHRSVSWYQQTPGQGLQFLFEYFSETQRNKGNFPGRFSGRQFSNSRSEMNVSTLELGDSALYLCASSSGGAGQETQYFGPGTRLLVL.

The chain carries TRBV7-8 and TRBJ2-5; D is possibly TRBD1 or TRBD2 (6 bases each). V lost 5 bases to trimming and J lost 5 bases, with 18 bases between them. The CDR3 spans 15 residues. Germline CDR1 is SGHVS and CDR2 is FQNEAQ. The CDR3 is CASSQGRDVGETQYF. CDR3 in DNA: TGTGCCAGCAGCCAGGGGCGGGATGTGGGGGAGACCCAGTACTTC.

The rearrangement joins TRBV7-2 to TRBJ2-3; D remains ambiguous. Germline V CDR1 and CDR2: SGHTA, FQGNSA. The germline V and J ends were trimmed by 5 bases and 0 bases, with 9 bases remaining between them. CDR3 length equals 14 residues. The CDR3, as DNA: TGTGCCAGCAGCCCGGTTACTAGCACAGATACGCAGTATTTT. Residues: CASSPVTSTDTQYF.

This clone occurred many times. The chain carries TRBV7-8 and TRBJ2-7; 9 nucleotides line up with TRBD1. Germline values: CDR1 SGHVS, CDR2 FQNEAQ. The V and J ends lost 4 bases and 0 bases, in that order; junction bases with no gene match: 7. The CDR3 runs 16 residues. CDR3 region: CASSSNTGQGSYEQYF. Here the CDR3 DNA reads TGTGCCAGCAGCTCCAACACGGGACAGGGCTCCTACGAGCAGTACTTC.

The chain couples TRBV11-2 to TRBJ1-4; D remains unclear. The CDR3 consists of 15 residues. V lost 3 bases, J lost 3 bases, and 11 bases lay in between. Germline CDR1 reads SGHAT; CDR2 reads FQNNGV. In DNA, the CDR3 is TGTGCCAGCAGCTTTTCCGAAGGAGCTAATGAAAAACTGTTTTTT. It specifies CASSFSEGANEKLFF.

The rearrangement uses TRBV6-5 and TRBJ1-1; 7 bases fit TRBD1. The CDR3 sequence is 13 residues long. The germline V gene has CDR1 MNHEY and CDR2 SVGAGI. V lost 2 bases to trimming and J lost 10 bases; unmatched junction nucleotides: 7. CDR3 sequence: CASSYETGSSAFF. The CDR3 coding sequence is TGTGCCAGCAGTTACGAGACAGGGTCTTCAGCTTTCTTT.

The chain has TRBV7-9 and TRBJ1-6; D possibly corresponds to TRBD1 (5 bases). Trimming stripped 2 bases from V and 4 bases from J, with 9 bases between. The CDR3 loop spans 15 amino acids. CDR1 is SEHNR, CDR2 FQNEAQ, per germline (reference sequence). The CDR3 bases are TGTGCCAGCAGCTTAATGTCAGGGTATAATTCACCCCTCCACTTT. Its translation: CASSLMSGYNSPLHF.

The V and J genes are TRBV6-5 and TRBJ2-7; 9 bases fit TRBD1. V gave up 2 bases and J gave up 3 bases; unmatched junction bases: 2. CDR1 is MNHEY and CDR2 is SVGAGI in the germline V gene. The CDR3 consists of 14 residues. The CDR3 DNA reads as TGTGCCAGCAGTTACAGGACAGGGGACTACGAGCAGTACTTC. It translates to CASSYRTGDYEQYF.

The J gene is TRBJ1-6, the V gene TRBV4-1; TRBD1 matches at 7 bases. The germline V gene has CDR1 MGHRA and CDR2 YSYEKL. CDR3 length equals 15 residues. V lost 5 bases to trimming and J lost 6 bases; unmatched junction nucleotides: 7. CDR3 residues: CASSSHDRANSPLHF. Written as DNA, the CDR3 is TGCGCCAGCAGCTCACACGACAGGGCTAATTCACCCCTCCACTTT.

This sequence joins TRBV6-2 or TRBV6-3 and TRBJ1-2; no clear D gene. Germline V CDR1 and CDR2: MNHEY, SVGEGT. V shed 0 bases and J shed 4 bases, with 12 bases lying between them. This CDR3 has 15 amino acids. The CDR3 sequence: CASSYSGRYGYGYTF. In nucleotides, the CDR3 is TGTGCCAGCAGTTACTCCGGCAGGTACGGCTATGGCTACACCTTC.

The chain has TRBV2 and TRBJ1-5, with D unresolved. CDR1 and CDR2 from the germline V gene are SNHLY and FYNNEI. The CDR3 loop spans 16 amino acids. The V gene lost 2 bases and the J gene lost 2 bases, with 13 bases spanning the gap. CDR3 residues: CASSESPSIGNQPQHF. In DNA form, the CDR3 reads TGTGCCAGCAGTGAAAGTCCCTCAATAGGCAATCAGCCCCAGCATTTT.

The chain combines TRBV19 with TRBJ2-6; no reliable D call. Germline CDR1 reads LNHDA; CDR2 reads SQIVND (reference sequence). Trimming left V 5 bases short and J 1 base short, with 3 bases between. The CDR3 consists of 13 residues. In DNA, the CDR3 is TGTGCCAGTAGTTTATCTGGGGCCAACGTCCTGACTTTC. Translation: CASSLSGANVLTF.

As regards this clone: Different DNA sequences within this sample yield the same CDR3. The chain combines TRBV5-1 with TRBJ2-5; D is perhaps TRBD2 (5 bases). V was shortened by 0 bases and J by 2 bases, with 8 bases between the two germline ends. CDR3 length: 14 amino acids. The germline gives CDR1 SGHRS, CDR2 YFSETQ. CDR3 DNA: TGCGCCAGCAGCTTGGGGACTGTTCAAGAGACCCAGTACTTC. It specifies CASSLGTVQETQYF.